These T cell receptor beta chains were read from a single sample in a study of radiation and T cells in renal cell carcinoma. Assay: immunoSEQ multiplex PCR; the TCRdb copy retains only in-frame clones and omits some. The sample contains around 64,000 clones, around 78% of which appear only once. The sample here was blood, taken from a patient whose treatment included radiotherapy and nephrectomy. These receptors all come from a man aged 55 to 70 with renal cell carcinoma. Both conserved end residues are part of each CDR3. Where a row states a size, it is once, few, many or the class of an expanded clone; other rows omit it.

. TRBJ2-1 TRBV11-2 CASSLGSSRGENEQFF
. TRBJ1-1 TRBV7-9 CASSWSGTMNTEAFF
once TRBJ2-4 TRBV18 CASSPRGQDGWGIQYF
. TRBJ1-1 TRBV28 CATETGPGNTEAFF
. TRBJ2-3 TRBV7-2 CASSSLWSASDTDTQYF
. TRBJ2-1 TRBV7-2 CASSLTSGGALQFF
few TRBJ1-5 TRBV19 CASSTPRVQPQHF
. TRBJ2-1 TRBV7-8 CASSFSALDEQFF
few TRBJ1-1 TRBV10-1 CASSEKTATEAFF
. TRBJ2-5 TRBV25-1 CASSGGTAQETQYF
. TRBJ2-1 TRBV19 CASSTQLAGVGHEQFF
. TRBJ1-2 TRBV11-3 CASSLDPGGGYTF
. TRBJ1-1 TRBV19 CASSIPGSGGGSAFF
. TRBJ2-2 TRBV30 CAWSKGYTGELFF
. TRBJ1-5 TRBV11-2 CASSRDRFSNQPQHF
. TRBJ2-5 TRBV6-6 CASTKPGGDSRGTQYF
. TRBJ2-2 TRBV21-1 CASSKDTANTGELFF
. TRBJ1-1 TRBV11-2 CASSHLVWEGTEAFF
. TRBJ2-1 TRBV30 CAWSPAGGWNNEQFF
. TRBJ2-5 TRBV21-1 CASSKGATAQETQYF
. TRBJ1-2 TRBV10-2 CASSPRGDYGYTF
few TRBJ1-2 TRBV27 CASSFAGGSGYTF